A single sample gave rise to the 22 T cell receptor beta chains below, sequenced in a study of cytomegalovirus exposure and HLA in healthy donors. PCR primers comprised 60 Vbeta and 13 Jbeta primers. Some clones are missing from TCRdb's copy, which holds only in-frame ones; the method was immunoSEQ multiplex PCR. The table has tens of thousands of clones, around 75% seen once. The source material was PBMCs. The source is a man between 65 and 85 years old in good health and CMV-seronegative.

The chain has TRBV25-1 and TRBJ2-1, with 8 bases aligning to TRBD1. This CDR3 is 16 amino acids long. CDR1 is MGHDK, CDR2 SYGVNS, per germline. V trimming: 3 bases; J trimming: 5 bases; junction bases outside the gene matches: 9. CDR3 in amino acids: CASSDSGQGSDNEQFF. CDR3 sequence (DNA): TGTGCCAGCAGTGACTCTGGACAGGGATCAGACAATGAGCAGTTCTTC.

This chain links TRBV9 with TRBJ2-5, with D possibly being TRBD1 (5 bases). Trimming cost V 0 bases and J 1 base, with 10 bases left between them. The CDR3 is 15 residues long. Germline V gene sequence: CDR1 SGDLS, CDR2 YYNGEE. CDR3 bases: TGTGCCAGCAGCGTAGGGGGCAGGGCCCAAGAGACCCAGTACTTC. This codes for CASSVGGRAQETQYF.

The chain links TRBV30 to TRBJ1-1; 8 nucleotides line up with TRBD1. Trimming took 3 bases from V and 0 from J; bases not matched to a gene: 6. From germline, CDR1 is GTSNPN and CDR2 SVGIG (reference sequence). This CDR3 has 15 amino acids. The CDR3 coding sequence is TGTGCCTGGAGCGACAGGGGATGGGTGAACACTGAAGCTTTCTTT. Translated: CAWSDRGWVNTEAFF.

The chain has TRBV7-2 and TRBJ1-2; TRBD1 matches at 9 bases. Trimming took 4 bases from V and 3 from J; bases not matched to a gene: 3. Germline assignment: CDR1 SGHTA and CDR2 FQGNSA. The CDR3 length is 14 residues. CDR3: CASSWGQGDYGYTF. The CDR3 nucleotides read TGTGCCAGCAGCTGGGGACAGGGAGACTATGGCTACACCTTC.

This chain joins TRBV14 and TRBJ1-1, with a weak D call TRBD1 (5 bases). The CDR3 sequence is 17 residues long. Trimming left V 1 base short and J 0 bases short, with 15 bases between. Germline-derived CDR1 and CDR2 are SGHDN and FVKESK. The CDR3 protein is CASSQALMGGLNTEAFF. CDR3 sequence (DNA): TGTGCCAGCAGCCAAGCTCTCATGGGGGGACTGAACACTGAAGCTTTCTTT.

The chain joins TRBV7-2 to TRBJ2-7; possibly TRBD2 for D (6 bases). CDR3 length equals 14 residues. V was clipped by 3 bases and J by 9 bases, with 18 bases between them. Germline V CDR1 and CDR2: SGHTA, FQGNSA. The CDR3 coding sequence is TGTGCCAGCAGCTTGTCCGGGACTCCAAACGGGCAGTACTTC. Translating it yields CASSLSGTPNGQYF.

The V call is TRBV30, the J call TRBJ1-2; TRBD1 matches at 10 bases. After removal of 1 base from V and 8 bases from J, the junction contained 4 bases not matched to a gene. There are 13 residues in the CDR3. Germline CDR1 GTSNPN, CDR2 SVGIG (reference sequence). The DNA for the CDR3 is TGTGCCTGGAGTGGACAGGGGGCTGAGGGCTACACCTTC. Translation gives CAWSGQGAEGYTF.

The gene calls are TRBV29-1 and TRBJ1-3; TRBD1 agrees at 7 bases. Per germline, CDR1 SQVTM and CDR2 ANQGSEA. The CDR3 sequence is 14 residues long. V was clipped by 4 bases and J by 2 bases; unmatched bases: 5. CDR3 coding DNA: TGCAGCGTTGTCGGGACAGCTACTGGAAACACCATATATTTT. Protein: CSVVGTATGNTIYF.

The chain joins TRBV6-1 to TRBJ1-5; weak D call: TRBD1 (5 bases). CDR1 and CDR2 from the germline V gene are MNHNS and SASEGT. V lost 3 bases and J lost 6, with 12 bases in between. The CDR3 contains 14 residues. CDR3 nucleotide sequence: TGTGCCAGCAGTGAGGAGGGGAGGGTTCAGCCCCAGCATTTT. Residues: CASSEEGRVQPQHF.

This chain joins TRBV7-6 and TRBJ2-1, with D possibly being TRBD2 (6 bases). CDR3 length: 16 residues. The ends were cut back, 5 bases at V and 0 bases at J, with 14 bases in the middle. Per germline, CDR1 SGHVS and CDR2 FNYEAQ. The chain's CDR3 is CASSLASRDSYNEQFF. The CDR3 coding sequence is TGTGCCAGCAGCCTCGCATCGCGGGACTCCTACAATGAGCAGTTCTTC.

This clone was observed a few times. V is TRBV5-1 and J is TRBJ2-2; weak D call: TRBD2 (5 bases). Trimming left V 0 bases short and J 5 bases short, with 11 bases between. CDR3 length: 15 amino acids. The germline gives CDR1 SGHRS, CDR2 YFSETQ. The CDR3 DNA is TGCGCCAGCAGCTTGGGGGAGTCGGGGACCGGGGAGCTGTTTTTT. Its protein is CASSLGESGTGELFF.

V gene TRBV9 combines with J gene TRBJ1-2; no firm D call. With 4 bases removed from V and 4 bases from J, the gap between germline ends came to 17 bases. CDR1 is SGDLS, CDR2 YYNGEE, per germline. The CDR3 runs 15 residues. The CDR3 coding sequence is TGTGCCAGCAGCATCGCCCCCGACGGGATCTATGGCTACACCTTC. It specifies CASSIAPDGIYGYTF.

The CDR3 coding sequence is TGCGCCAGCAGCCAGAAAATAGCGGAAGGCTACGAGCAGTACTTC. This codes for CASSQKIAEGYEQYF. This chain joins TRBV4-3 and TRBJ2-7, with TRBD2 as a possible D gene (6 bases). The CDR3 runs 15 residues. V was clipped by 3 bases and J by 3 bases, with 15 bases between them. CDR1 and CDR2 from the germline V gene are LGHNA and YSLEER.

This clone was counted a few times. The chain links TRBV6-1 to TRBJ2-2, with 7 bases lining up with TRBD2. This CDR3 contains 15 residues. V shed 6 bases and J 3 bases; nucleotides not matched to a gene: 7. Germline-derived CDR1 and CDR2 are MNHNS and SASEGT. The CDR3 protein is CASRKGGYDTGELFF. CDR3 in DNA: TGTGCCAGCAGGAAGGGAGGGTACGACACCGGGGAGCTGTTTTTT.

V is TRBV5-1 and J is TRBJ2-3; 8 nucleotides agree with TRBD2. The length of the CDR3 is 16 residues. Germline V gene sequence: CDR1 SGHRS, CDR2 YFSETQ. V trimming: 0 bases; J trimming: 6 bases; junction bases outside the gene matches: 9. CDR3 bases: TGCGCCAGCAGCTTGGAGACGGGAGGGCCCGGTGATACGCAGTATTTT. It yields the protein CASSLETGGPGDTQYF.

The chain employs TRBV6-1 and TRBJ2-1, with D possibly matching TRBD2 (5 bases). This CDR3 region has 14 residues. Germline CDR1 and CDR2: MNHNS and SASEGT. The V end was cut by 8 bases, the J end by 3 bases, with 14 bases between. The CDR3 spells CASFPRAVYNEQFF. The CDR3 region has the DNA TGTGCCAGCTTTCCGAGGGCGGTCTACAATGAGCAGTTCTTC.

This clone was detected ten times or more. The rearrangement uses TRBV11-3 and TRBJ1-5; D gene ambiguous. The CDR3 totals 15 residues. Between the trimmed V and J ends, which lost 3 bases and 0 bases, there was a span of 9 bases. Germline CDR1 is SGHNT and CDR2 is YENEEA. As DNA, the CDR3 is TGTGCCAGCAGCTTCTCAGAACATAGCAATCAGCCCCAGCATTTT. Protein: CASSFSEHSNQPQHF.

This clone was picked up a small number of times. V and J are TRBV28 and TRBJ1-4; D gene unclear. The CDR3 runs 13 residues. Trimming pared 2 bases from V and 7 bases from J, leaving 8 bases between. The V gene's germline CDR1 is MDHEN and CDR2 SYDVKM. In DNA, the CDR3 is TGTGCCAGCAGTTTAGAGGGAAGTGAAAAACTGTTTTTT. It encodes CASSLEGSEKLFF.

This clone was observed a handful of times. The V gene is TRBV6-5, the J gene TRBJ2-1; the D gene is possibly TRBD2 (5 bases). From germline, CDR1 is MNHEY and CDR2 SVGAGI. Deletions cut 4 bases from V and 2 bases from J, with 12 bases between. The CDR3 length is 15 residues. CDR3 sequence reads: CASSSPQTTYNEQFF. The CDR3, as DNA: TGTGCCAGCAGTTCCCCTCAGACTACCTACAATGAGCAGTTCTTC.

The chain couples TRBV7-2 to TRBJ2-7, with D perhaps matching TRBD1 (5 bases). The V gene's germline CDR1 is SGHTA and CDR2 FQGNSA. This CDR3 has 14 residues. With 1 base removed from V and 6 bases from J, the gap between germline ends came to 13 bases. In nucleotides, the CDR3 is TGTGCCAGCAGCTTAGTTGGGGCATCTAGCGAGCAGTACTTC. Protein: CASSLVGASSEQYF.

V and J are TRBV5-1 and TRBJ1-3, with a weak D call TRBD1 (5 bases). The V and J ends lost 0 bases and 0 bases respectively, with 10 bases between them. Looked up from germline, CDR1 is SGHRS and CDR2 is YFSETQ. The CDR3 has 16 residues. CDR3 in amino acids: CASSLAGQGSGNTIYF. The CDR3 nucleotides are TGCGCCAGCAGCTTGGCCGGTCAGGGCTCTGGAAACACCATATATTTT.

CDR3 residues: CASSHRDRDNSPLHF. DNA of the CDR3: TGTGCCAGCAGTCACCGGGACAGAGATAATTCACCCCTCCACTTT. This chain links TRBV6-5 with TRBJ1-6, with 7 bases matching TRBD1. Germline lookup yields CDR1 MNHEY and CDR2 SVGAGI. Trimming cost V 5 bases and J 5 bases; bases outside gene matches: 6. The CDR3 runs to 15 residues.